This is a list of T cell receptor beta chains from one sample in a study of Tregs in tolerant kidney transplant recipients. The assay was immunoSEQ multiplex PCR, and TCRdb's table has in-frame clones only and misses some. Among 110,000 or so clones listed, around nine tenths were seen once. The sequencing input was CD4+ T cells from blood. These receptors were obtained from a human donor in good health. Both conserved end residues are part of each CDR3. D genes are given only for firm matches. Size values are once, few and many counts, or a class for expanded clones, and some rows have none.

clone size: -
D gene: -
J gene: TRBJ2-5
V gene: TRBV11-2
CDR3 DNA: TGTGCCAGCAGCTCTCCCCCGCACCCGCCCTGGCCGAAGACCCAGTACTTC
CDR3 protein: CASSSPPHPPWPKTQYF

clone size: once
D gene: -
J gene: TRBJ1-5
V gene: TRBV6-5
CDR3 DNA: TGTGCCAGCAGTTTGCTGTATAGCAATCAGCCCCAGCATTTT
CDR3 protein: CASSLLYSNQPQHF

clone size: once
D gene: -
J gene: TRBJ2-7
V gene: TRBV11-1
CDR3 DNA: TGTGCCAGCAGCATCACGGAGGGCCGGTCCTACGAGCAGTACTTC
CDR3 protein: CASSITEGRSYEQYF

clone size: -
D gene: -
J gene: TRBJ2-6
V gene: TRBV9
CDR3 DNA: TGTGCCAGCAGCGTAGACAATACAGGGTCCCATAGTGGGGCCAACGTCCTGACTTTC
CDR3 protein: CASSVDNTGSHSGANVLTF

clone size: -
D gene: TRBD1
J gene: TRBJ2-7
V gene: TRBV18
CDR3 DNA: TGTGCCAGCTCACCACTAAACGGACAGGGCGACGAGCAGTACTTC
CDR3 protein: CASSPLNGQGDEQYF

clone size: few
D gene: -
J gene: TRBJ1-5
V gene: TRBV29-1
CDR3 DNA: TGCAGCGTCGGGACTAGCAATCAGCCCCAGCATTTT
CDR3 protein: CSVGTSNQPQHF

clone size: -
D gene: TRBD1
J gene: TRBJ1-2
V gene: TRBV9
CDR3 DNA: TGTGCCAGCAGCGTAGCGGAGACAGGGGCCTATGGCTACACCTTC
CDR3 protein: CASSVAETGAYGYTF

clone size: -
D gene: -
J gene: TRBJ2-1
V gene: TRBV6-5
CDR3 DNA: TGTGCCAGCAGTGATATCCTTCGGGGTCGTGAGCAGTTCTTC
CDR3 protein: CASSDILRGREQFF

clone size: -
D gene: -
J gene: TRBJ2-5
V gene: TRBV5-6
CDR3 DNA: TGTGCCAGCAGCCAGGCATCTCAAGAGACCCAGTACTTC
CDR3 protein: CASSQASQETQYF

clone size: -
D gene: -
J gene: TRBJ1-2
V gene: TRBV6-1
CDR3 DNA: TGTGCCAGCAGAACGGCGGGGGGGAGCTATGGCTACACCTTC
CDR3 protein: CASRTAGGSYGYTF

clone size: -
D gene: TRBD1
J gene: TRBJ2-1
V gene: TRBV27
CDR3 DNA: TGTGCCAGCAGTGCGGGGACAGGGGGCGTCTACAATGAGCAGTTCTTC
CDR3 protein: CASSAGTGGVYNEQFF

clone size: -
D gene: -
J gene: TRBJ1-6
V gene: TRBV18
CDR3 DNA: TGTGCCAGCTCACCACGTGAAGTACTGTTTTCACCCCTCCACTTT
CDR3 protein: CASSPREVLFSPLHF

clone size: few
D gene: -
J gene: TRBJ1-5
V gene: TRBV21-1
CDR3 DNA: TGTGCCAGCAGCAAAGCGAGCAGCAATCAGCCCCAGCATTTT
CDR3 protein: CASSKASSNQPQHF

clone size: -
D gene: TRBD2
J gene: TRBJ2-1
V gene: TRBV18
CDR3 DNA: TGTGCCAGTTCCGTCAGTATTGGAACTAGCGGGCTCAATGAGCAGTTCTTC
CDR3 protein: CASSVSIGTSGLNEQFF

clone size: -
D gene: TRBD2
J gene: TRBJ2-3
V gene: TRBV6-5
CDR3 DNA: TGTGCCAGCAGTTATTTCCGACTAGCGGGGGGCCCGCTGTATTTT
CDR3 protein: CASSYFRLAGGPLYF

clone size: -
D gene: -
J gene: TRBJ2-7
V gene: TRBV10-1
CDR3 DNA: TGCGCCAGCAGTGCAGGGGCACCTTTTAACGAGCAGTACTTC
CDR3 protein: CASSAGAPFNEQYF

clone size: once
D gene: -
J gene: TRBJ1-1
V gene: TRBV19
CDR3 DNA: TGTGCCAGTAGTCACCCAGGGAGGCTGAGGACTGAAGCTTTCTTT
CDR3 protein: CASSHPGRLRTEAFF

clone size: once
D gene: -
J gene: TRBJ2-5
V gene: TRBV5-1
CDR3 DNA: TGCGCCAGCAGCCCGCCGTGGGGAACCCAAGAGACCCAGTACTTC
CDR3 protein: CASSPPWGTQETQYF

clone size: -
D gene: -
J gene: TRBJ2-3
V gene: TRBV5-6
CDR3 DNA: TGTGCCAGCAGCTTGGGGCGGGACGGGATTCCTCGGGGAGATACGCAGTATTTT
CDR3 protein: CASSLGRDGIPRGDTQYF

clone size: -
D gene: TRBD2
J gene: TRBJ2-1
V gene: TRBV11-2
CDR3 DNA: TGTGCCAGCAGCCCCCGGGGGGGCCCCTGGAATGAGCAGTTCTTC
CDR3 protein: CASSPRGGPWNEQFF

clone size: -
D gene: -
J gene: TRBJ1-5
V gene: TRBV30
CDR3 DNA: TGTGCCTGGAGTGTACGCAGGAATAGCAATCAGCCCCAGCATTTT
CDR3 protein: CAWSVRRNSNQPQHF

clone size: -
D gene: -
J gene: TRBJ1-5
V gene: TRBV6-5
CDR3 DNA: TGTGCCAGCAGCAAACTAGGGACCCAGCCCCAGCATTTT
CDR3 protein: CASSKLGTQPQHF

clone size: few
D gene: -
J gene: TRBJ1-2
V gene: TRBV27
CDR3 DNA: TGTGCCAGCAGTTTTAACGGGGCCTCCTATGGCTACACCTTC
CDR3 protein: CASSFNGASYGYTF

clone size: -
D gene: -
J gene: TRBJ2-3
V gene: TRBV7-9
CDR3 DNA: TGTGCCAGCAGCTATCGACAGAACACAGATACGCAGTATTTT
CDR3 protein: CASSYRQNTDTQYF

clone size: -
D gene: -
J gene: TRBJ2-5
V gene: TRBV5-5
CDR3 DNA: TGTGCCAGCAGCTTGGAAGGGGCCGAGACCCAGTACTTC
CDR3 protein: CASSLEGAETQYF

clone size: -
D gene: TRBD2
J gene: TRBJ2-1
V gene: TRBV11-2
CDR3 DNA: TGTGCCAGCAGCTCCTCCACTAGCGGGAGCTTCAATGAGCAGTTCTTC
CDR3 protein: CASSSSTSGSFNEQFF

clone size: -
D gene: -
J gene: TRBJ1-5
V gene: TRBV7-2
CDR3 DNA: TGTGCCAGCAGCTTATGGACAGATCAGCCCCAGCATTTT
CDR3 protein: CASSLWTDQPQHF

clone size: -
D gene: -
J gene: TRBJ1-5
V gene: TRBV6-4
CDR3 DNA: TGTGCCAGCAGTACCGACGGCAATCAGCCCCAGCATTTT
CDR3 protein: CASSTDGNQPQHF

clone size: -
D gene: -
J gene: TRBJ2-2
V gene: TRBV5-6
CDR3 DNA: TGTGCCAGCAGCTTGAGGGTGCCGTCGGGCGGGGAGCTGTTTTTT
CDR3 protein: CASSLRVPSGGELFF

clone size: -
D gene: -
J gene: TRBJ2-3
V gene: TRBV21-1
CDR3 DNA: TGTGCCAGCAGCAAAGTGGATGGGGTCTCTAGCACAGATACGCAGTATTTT
CDR3 protein: CASSKVDGVSSTDTQYF

clone size: -
D gene: TRBD1
J gene: TRBJ1-2
V gene: TRBV6-1
CDR3 DNA: TGTGCCAGCACCCCATTGGCAGGGGGCCTTGGCTACACCTTC
CDR3 protein: CASTPLAGGLGYTF